The 21 T cell receptor beta chains given below trace back to one sample, sequenced in a study of blood T cell repertoires in COVID-19. Data came from immunoSEQ multiplex PCR; TCRdb stores just in-frame clones and leaves some out. The table shows 150,000 to 200,000 clones, with 60% to 80% occurring only once. Sequenced input: peripheral blood. Receptors were obtained from a woman aged 65 to 85 with acute or convalescent COVID-19.

The chain recombines TRBV28 with TRBJ1-1; no definite D call. V shed 8 bases and J shed 3 bases, with 13 bases lying between them. From germline, CDR1 is MDHEN and CDR2 SYDVKM. CDR3 length: 13 amino acids. CDR3 residues: CASLEGGDTEAFF. The CDR3 bases are TGTGCCAGCCTGGAGGGAGGAGACACTGAAGCTTTCTTT.

The gene calls are TRBV24-1 and TRBJ2-3; D is perhaps TRBD2 (6 bases). The V gene lost 5 bases and the J gene lost 0 bases, with 11 bases spanning the gap. CDR3 length: 15 amino acids. Germline CDR1 KGHDR, CDR2 SFDVKD. This CDR3 reads CATSGASASTDTQYF. The CDR3 nucleotides are TGTGCCACCAGTGGGGCTAGCGCTAGCACAGATACGCAGTATTTT.

The V gene is TRBV7-2, the J gene TRBJ1-5, with 7 bases that match TRBD1. This CDR3 is built from 16 residues. V trimming: 4 bases; J trimming: 2 bases; junction bases outside the gene matches: 8. In germline, CDR1 is SGHTA, CDR2 FQGNSA. CDR3 nucleotide sequence: TGTGCCAGCAGCTCTGAGGGGACAGTTGGCAATCAGCCCCAGCATTTT. Amino acid sequence: CASSSEGTVGNQPQHF.

This clone was found a few times. The V gene is TRBV6-5, the J gene TRBJ2-1; no clear D. The CDR3 sequence is 11 residues long. CDR1 is MNHEY, CDR2 SVGAGI, per germline. Deletions cut 6 bases from V and 5 bases from J, with 5 bases between. The CDR3, as DNA: TGTGCCAGCAGACACAACAATGAGCAGTTCTTC. The encoded protein is CASRHNNEQFF.

This clone was recorded only once. The V gene is TRBV5-3, the J gene TRBJ1-5; tentative D call: TRBD1 (6 bases). TRBV5-3 is flagged as an ORF with uncertain function. Trimming took off 4 bases at V and 0 bases at J, with 17 bases between the two ends. The CDR3 consists of 17 residues. The CDR3 loop is CARSPRGAGDSNQPQHF. The DNA of the CDR3 is TGTGCCAGAAGCCCCCGGGGGGCAGGGGATAGCAATCAGCCCCAGCATTTT.

This chain joins TRBV3-1 (or the pseudogene TRBV3-2) and TRBJ1-2; perhaps TRBD1 as D (6 bases). The V gene's germline CDR1 is LGHDT and CDR2 YNNKEL (reference sequence). The CDR3 spans 15 residues. Trimming removed 4 bases from V and 3 bases from J, with 15 bases in between. The CDR3 DNA is TGTGCCAGCAGCCTCCACCGGGGGGGGCACTATGGCTACACCTTC. Its protein product is CASSLHRGGHYGYTF.

The table lists this clone with a count of one. This chain joins TRBV9 and TRBJ2-1, with a possible D match to TRBD2 (5 bases). CDR3 size: 12 residues. In germline, CDR1 is SGDLS, CDR2 YYNGEE. V lost 7 bases to trimming and J lost 9 bases, with 14 bases between them. The CDR3 spells CASALREGEQFF. The CDR3 coding sequence is TGTGCCAGCGCCCTTAGAGAGGGTGAGCAGTTCTTC.

V gene TRBV6-2 or TRBV6-3 combines with J gene TRBJ2-1; no clear D. V was cut by 6 bases and J by 3 bases, with 12 bases left in between. Germline-derived CDR1 and CDR2 are MNHEY and SVGEGT. This CDR3 has 14 residues. The CDR3 nucleotides are TGTGCCAGCAGCTCTAGTCTGGTCTACAATGAGCAGTTCTTC. It yields the protein CASSSSLVYNEQFF.

This chain joins TRBV6-1 and TRBJ1-5, with D unresolved. This CDR3 is 15 amino acids long. V was trimmed by 6 bases and J by 0 bases, leaving 12 bases between them. Germline values: CDR1 MNHNS, CDR2 SASEGT. This CDR3 reads CASRLDGNSNQPQHF. DNA of the CDR3: TGTGCCAGCAGGTTGGACGGGAATAGCAATCAGCCCCAGCATTTT.

As to this clone: One end of the junction varies from germline; a read error may be responsible. V and J are TRBV11-1 and TRBJ2-7; 7 bases match TRBD1. The V gene's germline CDR1 is SGHAT and CDR2 FQDESV (reference sequence). This CDR3 has 13 residues. Here the CDR3 reads CASCFGTVYVQYF. In nucleotides, the CDR3 is TGTGCCAGCTGCTTCGGGACAGTGTACGTGCAGTACTTC.

This clone was detected only once. The genes are TRBV6-1 and TRBJ1-5; 9 positions match TRBD1. This CDR3 comprises 16 residues. V lost 2 bases to trimming and J lost 7 bases; unmatched junction nucleotides: 9. The V gene's germline CDR1 is MNHNS and CDR2 SASEGT. CDR3 in amino acids: CASSERRDRAPQPQHF. The CDR3 DNA reads TGTGCCAGCAGTGAACGAAGGGACAGGGCCCCCCAGCCCCAGCATTTT.

This chain's CDR3 is CASSLPGQASYEQYF. CDR3 DNA: TGTGCCAGCAGCTTGCCGGGACAGGCCTCCTACGAGCAGTACTTC. V and J are TRBV5-4 and TRBJ2-7; TRBD1 aligns across 8 bases. In germline, CDR1 is SGHNT, CDR2 YYREEE (reference sequence). This CDR3 region has 15 residues. With V trimmed by 1 base and J by 0 bases, 3 bases remained unmatched.

This clone has a handful of counts. The chain couples TRBV19 to TRBJ2-2, with 8 positions matching TRBD1. CDR1 and CDR2 from the germline V gene are LNHDA and SQIVND (reference sequence). This CDR3 has 18 amino acids. Trimming at V came to 6 bases and at J to 0 bases, leaving 12 bases not matched to a gene. The CDR3 nucleotides read TGTGCCAGTAGACGGGGCAGGGGGCGGCTAGCGAACACCGGGGAGCTGTTTTTT. This codes for CASRRGRGRLANTGELFF.

The rearrangement uses TRBV2 and TRBJ2-5; 9 nucleotides align to TRBD1. Germline CDR1 and CDR2: SNHLY and FYNNEI. The CDR3 runs 15 residues. After removal of 4 bases from V and 5 bases from J, the junction contained 8 bases not matched to a gene. CDR3 in amino acids: CASSVTQGARETQYF. In nucleotides, the CDR3 is TGTGCCAGCAGTGTGACACAGGGGGCGAGGGAGACCCAGTACTTC.

The V gene is TRBV10-1, the J gene TRBJ2-3; the match to TRBD2 covers 8 bases. The germline gives CDR1 WNHNN, CDR2 SYGVQD (reference sequence). CDR3 size: 15 residues. Trimming cost V 0 bases and J 2 bases; bases outside gene matches: 1. The CDR3 coding sequence is TGCGCCAGCAGTGAGTCGACTAGCGACACAGATACGCAGTATTTT. Encoded protein: CASSESTSDTDTQYF.

V and J are TRBV10-1 and TRBJ1-2; D is unclear. CDR1 and CDR2 (germline): WNHNN, SYGVQD (reference sequence). The CDR3 runs 14 residues. V was trimmed by 0 bases and J by 1 base, leaving 6 bases between them. The CDR3 protein is CASSESGSNYGYTF. The CDR3 nucleotides read TGCGCCAGCAGTGAGTCCGGGAGTAACTATGGCTACACCTTC.

This clone was found a few times. This chain connects TRBV6-1 to TRBJ1-1; D call uncertain. The CDR3 length is 12 residues. Trimming pared 2 bases from V and 11 bases from J, leaving 12 bases between. CDR1 MNHNS and CDR2 SASEGT come from the germline V gene. CDR3 amino acids: CASSEFPGSAFF. In DNA form, the CDR3 reads TGTGCCAGCAGTGAATTTCCGGGAAGCGCTTTCTTT.

The CDR3 is CASSPAGGDTEAFF. In nucleotides, the CDR3 is TGCGCCAGCAGCCCCGCCGGGGGGGACACTGAAGCTTTCTTT. This chain links TRBV4-1 with TRBJ1-1; perhaps TRBD1 as D (5 bases). The V and J ends lost 4 bases and 3 bases respectively, with 12 bases between them. The CDR3 runs 14 residues. Germline V gene sequence: CDR1 MGHRA, CDR2 YSYEKL.

This clone has just a few counts. The chain has TRBV5-8 and TRBJ2-6, with 7 bases matching TRBD2. Looked up from germline, CDR1 is SGHTS and CDR2 is YDEGEE. This CDR3 has 15 amino acids. With 4 bases clipped from V and 0 bases from J, the junction kept 1 base outside the gene matches. The CDR3 DNA reads as TGTGCCAGCAGCCGGGACTACTCTGGGGCCAACGTCCTGACTTTC. Translated: CASSRDYSGANVLTF.

This chain links TRBV6-5 with TRBJ2-1, with 9 bases aligning to TRBD2. The V and J ends lost 9 bases and 5 bases, in that order; junction bases with no gene match: 11. Germline lookup yields CDR1 MNHEY and CDR2 SVGAGI. The length of the CDR3 is 15 residues. The CDR3 DNA reads as TGTGCCAGTTCCCAGATAGCGGGAGAGAACAATGAGCAGTTCTTC. Protein sequence: CASSQIAGENNEQFF.

Notes on this clone: A junction boundary mismatches the germline segment, possibly from a read error. CDR3 bases: TGCGCCAGCAACAGGGGTGCTAACGAAAAACTGTTTTTT. This encodes CASNRGANEKLFF. The rearrangement uses TRBV10-1 and TRBJ1-4; the match to TRBD1 covers 7 bases. There are 13 residues in the CDR3. Per germline, CDR1 WNHNN and CDR2 SYGVQD (reference sequence).